The T cell receptor beta chain under discussion was sequenced for a study of blood T cell repertoires in COVID-19. Looking at the study overall: PBMCs, B-cell-depleted T cells, or T cells provided the cDNA or gDNA that made up the material.

Points on this clone: This CDR3 is also generated by other DNA sequences in the sample.

The age range of participants was 18 to 89 years, with residence in about 25 US areas. Each participant's cohort was designated according to participant-reported clinical history. As handled by the study authors: Reference gene primer amplification in the assay estimated nucleated cell counts. Sequenced by immunoSEQ multiplex PCR; TCRdb stores in-frame clones only, minus some. That table gives V, J and clone size, and the DNA gave D and trimming. The table lists 350,000 to 400,000 clones, 70% to 90% of them singletons. Sample: PBMCs or T cells enriched from blood (not recorded which). The receptor was isolated from a woman aged 25 to 39 with acute COVID-19.

For the CDR3, the DNA is TGTGCCAGCAGTCGGAGGGACACTGAAGCTTTCTTT. Its protein is CASSRRDTEAFF. V usage is TRBV12-3 or TRBV12-4 and J usage is TRBJ1-1; no clear D gene. V dropped 5 bases and J dropped 3 bases, with 7 bases sitting between them. The CDR3 sequence is 12 residues long.